This T cell receptor (beta chain) was captured by sequencing in a study of cytomegalovirus exposure and HLA in healthy donors (dated by TCRdb to 2015 to 2018). Study-wide context: In an earlier analysis of roughly 590 of the donors, 276 Gb of sequence data and 117 million unique TCR beta sequences from about 179 million T cells were reported. On average, 235,054 unique TCR beta nucleotide sequences were sequenced per donor among 398 genotyped donors of the cohort, with 15% to 20% of those sequences being non-productive. A later analysis re-analyzed previously published TCR beta repertoires from roughly 690 donors and added high-resolution HLA genotyping to study TCR occurrence patterns. Typing coverage differed by locus: A, B, C, DRB1 and DQB1 were typed in about 620-640 donors, DQA1 in approximately 520, DPA1 in roughly 590, and DPB1 in around 490. In addition to the first cohort of 666 subjects, a separate validation cohort of approximately 120 different subjects was used. The genetic ancestry cluster associated with self-reported Caucasian donors included over 80% of the roughly 380 genotyped donors. The study profiled the T cell repertoires of about 640 subjects by immunosequencing and related them to cytomegalovirus serostatus. An earlier analysis of around 580 of the donors used high-throughput TCR beta sequencing to judge whether each TCR beta V gene segment behaved as functional or pseudogenic. A later genetic analysis took genome-wide SNP genotypes for about 65% of the 666 donors and used that subset as a discovery cohort. The aim of the study was to test whether cataloging public T cell receptors could identify signatures of past pathogen exposure. Both class I and class II loci were covered by HLA typing, at four-digit resolution. A few DR-DQ haplotypes were handled as single units for association and clustering because linkage in the cohort was strong. Every discovery cohort repertoire had been produced on one sequencing platform. Rather than using new phenotypic data, the later analysis identified candidate immune exposures from TCR beta sequences and from how often those sequences occurred across donors. An early release covering 500 to 750 HLA-typed donors comprised approximately 290 gigabases of sequencing data and roughly 86 million unique TCR sequences. To predict cytomegalovirus infection status, the study combined high-throughput TCR immunosequencing, statistical association of individual TCRs with disease status, and machine learning. Donor age, sex, ethnicity and CMV serostatus were compiled alongside the repertoire data. Broad study findings and their caveats: The study gave a list of under 200 TCR beta chains associated with cytomegalovirus. In a later analysis, several top co-occurrence clusters were reported to appear linked to parvovirus B19, influenza, CMV and Epstein-Barr virus. A later genetic analysis associated a missense DCLRE1C variant with V-gene and J-gene trimming of TCR beta chains, and an independent cohort replicated the association. Compared with equally common non-associated chains, HLA-associated TCR beta chains in a later analysis were more clonally expanded and had lower generation probabilities. A further reported finding was that TCR beta sequences accurately predicted the HLA-A and HLA-B alleles for most subjects in the first cohort. In a later genetic analysis, fewer N-insertions in productive TCRs were reported among donors in an Asian-associated ancestry cluster than the approximately 670-donor mean. In a later analysis, TCR association rates were found to vary across HLA loci, with the most associated TCRs seen for DRB1 alleles and the fewest for HLA-C alleles. Sequencing depth was assumed to be roughly uniform across donors in the presence/absence analyses, though that assumption may not hold. Linkage disequilibrium might explain the correlated functional status among segregating V segments, but an unknown experimental factor could not be excluded. According to a later analysis, most CMV-associated TCR beta chains appeared to be HLA-restricted, and the HLA associations seemed to be driven largely by CMV exposure. According to the authors, the approach could potentially be generalized to other disease states and immunological phenotypes. The earlier analysis of about 600 of the donors excluded 15 to 20 rarely observed V segments, including chromosome 9 orphons, because counts were too low. In this cohort, only TCR beta chains were sequenced, and detectable features were limited by the absence of alpha or paired-chain data. Because the 87-base-pair reads could not distinguish some IMGT-functional V segments, including TRBV6-2 and TRBV6-3, those segments were excluded. HLA typing was unavailable for some donors at each locus, so association tests used only the typed subset. In both the original and validation cohorts, the classifier was reported to diagnose cytomegalovirus status with high specificity and sensitivity. While some public TCRs were present in many individuals, most TCR sequences turned up only very rarely across donors. When HLA alleles, especially DR and DQ, strongly co-occurred, attributing TCR associations to individual alleles was difficult. In vitro tests confirmed that a few of the cytomegalovirus-associated TCR beta chains recognize cytomegalovirus antigens. A later analysis associated 15,000 to 20,000 TCR beta sequences with specific HLA alleles at a false discovery rate of 0.05. Immune exposure information for the cohort was limited to CMV serostatus. A cluster of highly shared sequence variants was judged likely to be a technical artifact of the sequencing pipeline. In an earlier analysis of approximately 590 of the donors, most TCR beta V segments appeared in productive rearrangements about 90% or about 30% of the time, broadly matching IMGT annotations.

Comment on this clone: Its antigen is still unknown. Base qualities were left out, and no much larger clone turns up one base away.

The cohort consisted of approximately 690 healthy bone marrow donors. Cohort members were all nominally healthy when sampled, although unrecorded immune exposures were likely present. The donor tested CMV seronegative, placing the donor among the 300 to 450 seronegative members of the cohort. A peripheral blood sample was provided by each donor, and peripheral blood mononuclear cells were used for TCR beta sequencing. Genomic DNA extraction from the blood cell samples was performed with the Qiagen DNeasy Blood Extraction Kit. Library prep was done by the immunoSEQ multiplex PCR assay. A mixture of 60 forward primers for TCR Vbeta segments and 13 reverse primers for TCR Jbeta segments was used in the multiplex PCR. Amplification of the CDR3 region of rearranged TCR beta genes was performed with a multiplex PCR assay on genomic DNA. The Illumina HiSeq System was used to sequence the amplified TCR beta libraries as 87-base-pair reads. The published analysis was carried out like this. A later analysis counted some 80 million unique TCR beta chains across the 666 repertoires, and roughly 11 million of these chains were shared by at least two donors. Raw reads were error-corrected and collapsed into unique sequences with a nearest-neighbor algorithm that merged closely related sequences to remove PCR and sequencing errors. To assign V, D and J gene segments, CDR3 sequences were aligned to IMGT reference sequences. Each retained sequence needed at least a six-nucleotide match to both a V gene segment and a J gene segment. Rearrangements were called productive when the CDR3 lacked stop codons and stayed in frame with V and J; all others were non-productive. Following IMGT convention, CDR3 was defined as the stretch from the second conserved V-encoded cysteine up to the conserved J-encoded phenylalanine. In an earlier analysis of around 600 of the donors, sequences lacking an unambiguous match to a single V gene segment were excluded. An earlier analysis of a few hundred of the donors called V segments functional above 56.7% productive rearrangements and segregating when the between-donor standard deviation exceeded 5%. A statistical classification framework was built for diagnosing cytomegalovirus status from the catalog of TCR beta chain sequences. In a later analysis, V and J genes were assigned by comparing TCR nucleotide sequences against IMGT/GENE-DB human TR gene sequences. Using the TCRdist pipeline, a later analysis assigned CDR3 sequences along with most-parsimonious VDJ recombination scenarios. In a later analysis, each TCR beta chain was defined by its CDR3 amino acid sequence together with its V-gene family, and reads lacking a unique V-gene family were excluded. In a later analysis, 500 to 700 highly shared, low-generation-probability nucleotide sequences were removed to address suspected cross-contamination and a sequencing artifact. In a later analysis, a clonal expansion index for each public chain was calculated from normalized within-repertoire ranks of inferred template counts. Generation probabilities in a later analysis came from a VDJ recombination model fitted to out-of-frame rearrangements, and those results were checked against IGoR. In a later analysis, hypergeometric tests were used to score TCR-TCR, TCR-HLA and TCR-CMV co-occurrence, with a repertoire-size bias correction applied to TCR pairs. False discovery rates were estimated in a later analysis by permuting HLA or CMV assignments 20 times. In a later analysis, co-occurring TCRs were grouped using DBSCAN, with TCRdist sequence similarity added in when clustering inside HLA-allele-positive subsets. For co-occurrence clustering, repertoires with fewer than 30,000 or more than 120,000 public chains were excluded, along with five or six repertoires with anomalous nucleotide sharing. TCRdb obtained this table from immuneACCESS and retained in-frame rearrangements with V and J assigned. These tables miss some clones; where compared with another copy, unresolved V genes account for less than half of the shortfall, and the remainder is unexplained. V, J and clone size are those of that table, while D and trimming were read from the DNA. In all, the sample holds 200,000 or so clones, and about 79% of those were seen once. The ten biggest clones cover approximately 0.098% of the sample.

Inclusive of the bounding cysteine and phenylalanine, the CDR3 is 12 residues long. The entry retains the CDR3 DNA only, 36 bases that are in frame from base 1. The germline V gene encodes CDR1 SGHTA and CDR2 FQGNSA. The V and J ends are trimmed by 4 bases and 3 bases, leaving 7 bases between them. The receptor chain draws on TRBV7-2 and TRBJ2-7; a weak D assignment points to TRBD1 (5 bases agree). Material: PBMCs. The receptor's source is a boy between 2 and 15 years old in good health and CMV-seronegative. DNA sequence: TGTGCCAGCAGCTCGGACAACTACGAGCAGTACTTC. Its protein product is CASSSDNYEQYF.